One and the same sample provided the 25 T cell receptor beta chains below, sequenced in a study of T-cell reconstitution after alpha-beta-depleted transplantation in children. Researchers prepared the TCRbeta library using unique molecular identifiers, the study reports. A single record per CDR3 protein comes from TCRdb applying MiXCR to the PCR reads. The sample carries around 580,000 distinct CDR3 sequences, about 23% recorded once. The material was PBMCs, mostly from graft donor cells, obtained 360 days after TCRalphabeta/CD19-depleted stem cell transplant. These receptor sequences come from a boy under two years old who had a stem cell transplant for acute myeloid leukemia, so the T cells may come from the graft donor.

The CDR3 sequence is CSAAGGEGTEAFF. In DNA form, the CDR3 reads TGCAGCGCCGCAGGGGGGGAGGGAACTGAAGCTTTCTTT. The chain couples TRBV29-1 to TRBJ1-1; TRBD1 matches 7 bases. CDR3 length equals 13 residues. Germline V CDR1 and CDR2: SQVTM, ANQGSEA. The trim removed 7 bases at V and 5 bases at J, leaving 10 bases unmatched.

The chain couples TRBV6-5 to TRBJ1-4; D remains unclear. CDR1 and CDR2 from the germline V gene are MNHEY and SVGAGI. V was clipped by 0 bases and J by 4 bases, with 6 bases between them. The CDR3 loop spans 14 amino acids. The CDR3 region is CASSYSWSNEKLFF. DNA for the CDR3: TGTGCCAGCAGTTACTCGTGGAGTAATGAAAAACTGTTTTTT.

The V gene is TRBV6-1, the J gene TRBJ2-5; D is undetermined. Germline V CDR1 and CDR2: MNHNS, SASEGT. The CDR3 is made up of 13 amino acids. Trimming stripped 5 bases from V and 5 bases from J, with 12 bases between. CDR3 nucleotide sequence: TGTGCCAGCAGTCCCCTGAACCGGGAGACCCAGTACTTC. Amino acids: CASSPLNRETQYF.

This clonotype was found a few times. V and J are TRBV7-6 and TRBJ2-3, with 7 bases lining up with TRBD2. The V and J ends lost 2 bases and 1 base, in that order; junction bases with no gene match: 3. Germline V CDR1 and CDR2: SGHVS, FNYEAQ. There are 15 residues in the CDR3. The CDR3 DNA follows: TGTGCCAGCAGCTTATTCGCGGGGGGCACAGATACGCAGTATTTT. This sequence encodes CASSLFAGGTDTQYF.

This chain joins TRBV19 and TRBJ2-3; 11 positions agree with TRBD2. The CDR3 has 13 residues. Looked up from germline, CDR1 is LNHDA and CDR2 is SQIVND (reference sequence). After removal of 9 bases from V and 6 bases from J, the junction contained 5 bases not matched to a gene. The CDR3 protein is CASHRTSGDTQYF. In nucleotides, the CDR3 is TGTGCCAGCCATCGGACTAGCGGGGATACGCAGTATTTT. Full variable domain (missing parts from reference TRBV19 and TRBJ2-3): DGGITQSPKYLFRKEGQNVTLSCEQNLNHDAMYWYRQDPGQGLRLIYYSQIVNDFQKGDIAEGYSVSREKKESFPLTVTSAQKNPTAFYLCASHRTSGDTQYFGPGTRLTVL.

This clonotype was counted at least ten times. The gene calls are TRBV12-3 or TRBV12-4 and TRBJ2-1; D remains ambiguous. Between the trimmed V and J ends, which lost 3 bases and 9 bases, there was a span of 3 bases. This CDR3 is built from 10 residues. The CDR3 DNA sequence: TGTGCCAGCAGTTTGGGTGAGCAGTTCTTC. Amino acid sequence: CASSLGEQFF.

This sequence joins TRBV21-1 and TRBJ1-2. TRBV21-1 is an annotated pseudogene. CDR3 length equals 13 residues. CDR3 in DNA: TGTGCCAGCAGACAGGGCCCGGCGGTGGGCTACACCTTC. It specifies CASRQGPAVGYTF.

This clonotype has just a few counts. This sequence joins TRBV20-1 and TRBJ2-7, with D tentatively TRBD1 or TRBD2 (5 bases each). Germline CDR1 DFQATT, CDR2 SNEGSKA (reference sequence). V was clipped by 6 bases and J by 4 bases, with 19 bases between them. CDR3 size: 14 residues. CDR3 in amino acids: CSARIPGRIYEQYV. CDR3 in DNA: TGCAGTGCGCGAATACCGGGACGGATATACGAGCAGTACGTC.

The chain recombines TRBV6-5 with TRBJ1-2; possible D gene TRBD1, 5 bases. With 5 bases removed from V and 6 bases from J, the gap between germline ends came to 7 bases. CDR3 length: 11 residues. Germline V gene sequence: CDR1 MNHEY, CDR2 SVGAGI. CDR3 sequence reads: CASSQGHGYTF. DNA of the CDR3: TGTGCCAGCAGTCAGGGCCATGGCTACACCTTC.

In this sample, this clonotype turned up a few times. The CDR3 spells CSASGGTSGTDTQYF. CDR3 coding DNA: TGCAGTGCTTCGGGAGGGACTAGCGGCACAGATACGCAGTATTTT. The chain joins TRBV20-1 to TRBJ2-3, with 10 nucleotides matching TRBD2. This CDR3 comprises 15 residues. Germline V gives CDR1 DFQATT, CDR2 SNEGSKA (reference sequence). V shed 5 bases and J 1 base; nucleotides not matched to a gene: 6.

With respect to this clonotype: A much larger clone is a single base away; this may be a read error. V and J are TRBV7-9 and TRBJ2-3, with D tentatively TRBD1 (5 bases). Germline lookup yields CDR1 SEHNR and CDR2 FQNEAQ (reference sequence). This CDR3 has 15 residues. V was cut by 1 base and J by 0 bases, with 8 bases left in between. CDR3 DNA sequence: TGTGCCAGCAGCTTAGGACAGACTAGCACAGATACGCAGTATTTT. This encodes CASSLGQTSTDTQYF.

The V gene is TRBV20-1, the J gene TRBJ2-3, with D possibly being TRBD1 (6 bases). The V end was cut by 1 base, the J end by 7 bases, with 15 bases between. There are 14 residues in the CDR3. CDR1 is DFQATT, CDR2 SNEGSKA, per germline (reference sequence). In DNA, the CDR3 is TGCAGTGCTAGAGCCATTACGGGACACCATACGCAGTATTTT. It is translated as CSARAITGHHTQYF.

This chain links TRBV7-2 with TRBJ2-2; 7 nucleotides match TRBD2. CDR1 and CDR2 (germline): SGHTA, FQGNSA. The J segment lost 0 bases and the V segment lost 3 bases, leaving 4 bases of the junction unmatched. The CDR3 has 16 amino acids. CDR3 coding DNA: TGTGCCAGCAGCTTCCTGGGAGGGACGAACACCGGGGAGCTGTTTTTT. Encoded protein: CASSFLGGTNTGELFF.

This clonotype turned up a few times. V usage is TRBV20-1 and J usage is TRBJ2-5, with D unclear. The CDR3 sequence is 12 residues long. The V end was cut by 4 bases, the J end by 5 bases, with 11 bases between. CDR1 is DFQATT, CDR2 SNEGSKA, per germline (reference sequence). The CDR3 DNA sequence: TGCAGTGCTACCGGTGCCTGGGAGACCCAGTACTTC. Its translation: CSATGAWETQYF.

The rearrangement uses TRBV7-9 and TRBJ2-7; 8 positions agree with TRBD1. The CDR3 sequence is 14 residues long. The germline V gene has CDR1 SEHNR and CDR2 FQNEAQ (reference sequence). V lost 5 bases to trimming and J lost 2 bases; unmatched junction nucleotides: 5. In DNA, the CDR3 is TGTGCCAGCAGCCAACGACAGGGGACCTACGAGCAGTACTTC. Residues: CASSQRQGTYEQYF.

This clonotype was observed at least ten times. V gene TRBV5-1 combines with J gene TRBJ2-7; D unresolved. Trimming pared 4 bases from V and 3 bases from J, leaving 5 bases between. The germline V gene has CDR1 SGHRS and CDR2 YFSETQ. The length of the CDR3 is 11 residues. The CDR3 nucleotides read TGCGCCAGCAGCCGCAGCTACGAGCAGTACGTC. Translated: CASSRSYEQYV.

The rearrangement joins TRBV20-1 to TRBJ1-3; unclear D gene. The V gene lost 6 bases and the J gene lost 4 bases, with 13 bases spanning the gap. The CDR3 totals 13 residues. Germline V gives CDR1 DFQATT, CDR2 SNEGSKA (reference sequence). The CDR3 loop reads CSAPGSGGNTIYF. For the CDR3, the DNA is TGCAGTGCGCCCGGGAGCGGCGGAAACACCATATATTTT.

The chain couples TRBV6-2 or TRBV6-3 to TRBJ1-1, with D unclear. V was cut by 7 bases and J by 7 bases, with 16 bases left in between. This CDR3 spans 13 amino acids. Germline CDR1 is MNHEY and CDR2 is SVGEGT. The CDR3 sequence: CASTLKGTGEAFF. The CDR3 region has the DNA TGTGCCAGCACCCTAAAGGGTACTGGTGAAGCTTTCTTT.

In this sample, this clonotype turned up a few times. The chain couples TRBV6-1 to TRBJ1-5; 9 nucleotides align to TRBD1. The CDR3 consists of 14 residues. V shed 5 bases and J 4 bases; nucleotides not matched to a gene: 3. From germline, CDR1 is MNHNS and CDR2 SASEGT. CDR3 region: CASSRDRENQPQHF. The DNA of the CDR3 is TGTGCCAGCAGTAGGGACAGGGAAAATCAGCCCCAGCATTTT.

The chain links TRBV20-1 to TRBJ2-7; TRBD2 matches 7 bases. J gave up 0 bases and V 3 bases, and 11 bases lay outside the gene matches. The CDR3 spans 16 residues. Germline CDR1 is DFQATT and CDR2 is SNEGSKA (reference sequence). The CDR3 DNA follows: TGCAGTGCTAGCGTGGAAGGTAGCGGGCTCTCCTACGAGCAGTACGTC. Protein sequence: CSASVEGSGLSYEQYV.

The chain has TRBV12-3 or TRBV12-4 and TRBJ1-4, with 8 bases that match TRBD1. This CDR3 spans 16 amino acids. The trim removed 3 bases at V and 2 bases at J, leaving 5 bases unmatched. The CDR3 region is CASSFDRGTTNEKLFF. The CDR3 coding sequence is TGTGCCAGCAGTTTTGACAGGGGTACGACTAATGAAAAACTGTTTTTT.

The genes are TRBV4-1 and TRBJ2-5; the match to TRBD2 covers 9 bases. CDR3 size: 15 residues. The V gene end was trimmed by 2 bases and the J gene end by 2 bases; junction bases not matched to a gene: 3. Germline V CDR1 and CDR2: MGHRA, YSYEKL. The CDR3 loop reads CASSQLAGTQETQYF. CDR3 DNA: TGCGCCAGCAGCCAACTAGCGGGGACTCAAGAGACCCAGTACTTC.

This sequence joins TRBV2 and TRBJ1-5, with 11 positions matching TRBD1. There are 22 residues in the CDR3. The germline V gene has CDR1 SNHLY and CDR2 FYNNEI. J gave up 6 bases and V 2 bases, and 24 bases lay outside the gene matches. The CDR3 bases are TGTGCCAGCAGTGAAATAAGGACAGGGGGCAAAGGTGGTTTTATATTGGGTCAGCCCCAGCATTTT. Protein sequence: CASSEIRTGGKGGFILGQPQHF.

In its sample, this clonotype was seen many times. The chain couples TRBV6-5 to TRBJ1-5; 8 bases match TRBD1. J was trimmed by 2 bases and V by 7 bases; bases with no gene match: 4. This CDR3 spans 14 amino acids. CDR1 is MNHEY and CDR2 is SVGAGI in the germline V gene. CDR3 DNA: TGTGCCAGCACGAAGGACAGGGGCAATCAGCCCCAGCATTTT. Amino acids: CASTKDRGNQPQHF.

Many counts were recorded for this clonotype. The chain uses TRBV27 and TRBJ2-7, with 9 bases aligning to TRBD1. Germline V gene sequence: CDR1 MNHEY, CDR2 SMNVEV (reference sequence). V was pared by 3 bases and J by 5 bases, with 8 bases of the junction left unmatched. The CDR3 loop spans 15 amino acids. In nucleotides, the CDR3 is TGTGCCAGCAGTTTGGTGGGACAGGGAATCCACGAGCAGTACTTC. This sequence encodes CASSLVGQGIHEQYF.